The rows below give T cell receptor beta chains drawn from one sample of a study of regulatory T cells in long-lasting Graves disease. TCRdb itself ran the multiplex PCR reads through MiXCR, one entry per CDR3 protein. The sample lists approximately 500,000 distinct CDR3 sequences, approximately 21% occurring once. Sequenced here: peripheral blood mononuclear cells (PBMCs), sampled when the disease was refractory, from a patient treated with antithyroid drugs. The receptors derive from a female donor with Graves disease. Each CDR3 is given with its conserved first and last residue. D genes are given only for firm matches. Clone size is stated in some rows and not others, as once, few, many or a class when expanded.

D gene,clone size,V gene,J gene,CDR3 DNA,CDR3 protein
TRBD1,few,TRBV3-1,TRBJ2-4,TGTGCCAGCAGCCAAGGATGGGACAGCGAAGCCAAAAACATTCAGTACTTC,CASSQGWDSEAKNIQYF
TRBD2,.,TRBV7-9,TRBJ2-2,TGTGCCAGCCAGACTAGCGGGAGTGGCGGGGAGCTGTTTTTT,CASQTSGSGGELFF
TRBD1,.,TRBV28,TRBJ1-6,TGTGCCAGCAGTTCCCGGGACAGGGACAATTCACCCCTCCACTTT,CASSSRDRDNSPLHF
TRBD2,few,TRBV7-2,TRBJ2-1,TGTGCCAGCAGCTCCCCGGGACTAGCGGTCAATGAGCAGTTCTTC,CASSSPGLAVNEQFF
.,.,TRBV10-3,TRBJ1-5,TGTGCCATCAGTGAGTCAAAGGGGCAGGGTCAGCCCCAGCATTTT,CAISESKGQGQPQHF
.,many,TRBV7-2,TRBJ2-5,TGTGCCAGCAGCGGAACGACGGCAAATTGGGAGACCCAGTACTTC,CASSGTTANWETQYF
TRBD1,.,TRBV10-3,TRBJ1-1,TGTGCCGCACTACAGGGGGATGCAATGAACACTGAAGCTTTCTTT,CAALQGDAMNTEAFF
TRBD1,.,TRBV7-9,TRBJ1-4,TGTGCCAGCAGCTCCGGGACAGGGTTGGAGAAACTGTTTTTT,CASSSGTGLEKLFF
.,few,TRBV27,TRBJ2-2,TGTGCCAGCACGTCACCGTCGAACACCGGGGAGCTGTTTTTT,CASTSPSNTGELFF
TRBD2,.,TRBV19,TRBJ2-7,TGTGCCAGTAGTAGCCAAAGGACTAGCGGGAGCTCCTACGAGCAGTACTTC,CASSSQRTSGSSYEQYF
.,many,TRBV7-2,TRBJ1-4,TGTGCCAGCAGCTTAGCGGCGGCGGAAAATGAAAAACTGTTTTTT,CASSLAAAENEKLFF
TRBD1,.,TRBV28,TRBJ1-2,TGTGCCAGCAGTTTTCCGGGACAGGTACGGGGTGGCTACACCTTC,CASSFPGQVRGGYTF
.,.,TRBV3-1,TRBJ2-7,TGTGCCAGCAGCCGTAACAGGGCTTCCTACGAGCAGTACTTC,CASSRNRASYEQYF